This TCR beta chain is drawn from a study of shared clonotypes between healthy human individuals. Source study methods: Without quality scores, immunoSEQ junctional reads could not be filtered like full-length reads. Profiled with immunoSEQ multiplex PCR; TCRdb holds only in-frame clones, not every one. The V and J calls and clone size are taken from that table; D and trimming were inferred from the DNA. The data contain some 490,000 clones, approximately 78% of them singletons. The CDR3 extends over 13 amino acids. With 6 bases removed from V and 5 bases from J, the gap between germline ends came to 11 bases. Germline CDR1 is SGHNT and CDR2 is YYREEE (reference sequence).

This sequence was found in a woman aged 40-49 years in good health. Some clones in this sample may be carry-over from other donors' samples. The specimen was PBMCs. J is TRBJ2-2 and V is TRBV5-4, with a weak D call TRBD2 (7 bases). The CDR3 DNA reads as TGTGCCAGCAAGGGGGAGGGGACCGGGGAGCTGTTTTTT. The encoded protein is CASKGEGTGELFF.